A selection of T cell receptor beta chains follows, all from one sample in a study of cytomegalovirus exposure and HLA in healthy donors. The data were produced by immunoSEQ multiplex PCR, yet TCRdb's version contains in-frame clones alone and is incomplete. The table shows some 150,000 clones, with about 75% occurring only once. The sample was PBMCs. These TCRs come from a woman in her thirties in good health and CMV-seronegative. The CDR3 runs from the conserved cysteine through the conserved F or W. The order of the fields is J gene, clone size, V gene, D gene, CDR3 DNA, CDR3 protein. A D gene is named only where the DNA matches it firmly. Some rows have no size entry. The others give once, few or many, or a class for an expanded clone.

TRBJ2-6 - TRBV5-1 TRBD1 TGCGCCAGCAGCTGGGGGACCGGACAGGGGGTCTCTGGGGCCAACGTCCTGACTTTC CASSWGTGQGVSGANVLTF
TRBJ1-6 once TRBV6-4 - TGTGCCAGCAGTCAAACAGCCGTCTCACCCCTCCACTTT CASSQTAVSPLHF
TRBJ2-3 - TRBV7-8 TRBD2 TGTGCCAGCAGCTTAGGGGCAGCGGGGGGCCAAGCAGATACGCAGTATTTT CASSLGAAGGQADTQYF
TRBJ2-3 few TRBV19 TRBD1 TGTGCCAGTGCGACAGGGGGGATCACAGATACGCAGTATTTT CASATGGITDTQYF
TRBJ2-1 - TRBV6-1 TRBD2 TGTGCCTCCCGTATCGGGACTAGCGGGAGTAATGAGCAGTTCTTC CASRIGTSGSNEQFF
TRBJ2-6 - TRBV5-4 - TGTGCCAGCAGCTTGACAGGACGCTCTGGGGCCAACGTCCTGACTTTC CASSLTGRSGANVLTF
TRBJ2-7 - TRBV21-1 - TGTGCCAGCATAGGAGGGGAGCAGTACTTC CASIGGEQYF
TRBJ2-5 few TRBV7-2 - TGTGCCAGCAGCCATCGACAGCAAGAGACCCAGTACTTC CASSHRQQETQYF
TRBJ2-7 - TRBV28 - TGTGCCAGCAGTCCGACGGCGGGTTCCTACGAGCAGTACTTC CASSPTAGSYEQYF
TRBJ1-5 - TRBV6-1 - TGTGCCAGCAGAAAAGGAGGGAAGGGTCAGCCCCAGCATTTT CASRKGGKGQPQHF
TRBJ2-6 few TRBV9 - TGTGCCAGCAGCGGGGGAGGGGGGACTGGGGCCAACGTCCTGACTTTC CASSGGGGTGANVLTF
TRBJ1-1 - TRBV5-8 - TGTGCCAGCAGCTTGGCCGGGGGATGGAACACTGAAGCTTTCTTT CASSLAGGWNTEAFF
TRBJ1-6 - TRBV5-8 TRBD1 TGTGCCAGCAGCTATGGGACAGGGAATTCACCCCTCCACTTT CASSYGTGNSPLHF
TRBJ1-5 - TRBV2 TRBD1 TGTGCCAGCAGTGAAGGGACAGGGGGTTTTCAGCCCCAGCATTTT CASSEGTGGFQPQHF
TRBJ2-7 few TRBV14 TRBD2 TGTGCCAGCAGCCCTATAGCGGGAGTGAGATACGAGCAGTACTTC CASSPIAGVRYEQYF
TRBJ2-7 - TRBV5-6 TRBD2 TGTGCCAGCAGCCTACGACTAGCTACCGAGCAGTACTTC CASSLRLATEQYF
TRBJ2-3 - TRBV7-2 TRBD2 TGTGCCAGCAGCTTATCGAGCGGGGGGCATACAGATACGCAGTATTTT CASSLSSGGHTDTQYF
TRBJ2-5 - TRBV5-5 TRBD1 TGTGCCAGCAGCTGGGCGGCAGGGACAGTAGAGACCCAGTACTTC CASSWAAGTVETQYF
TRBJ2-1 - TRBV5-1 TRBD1 TGCGCCAGCAGCCTCTCGGGACAGGCGACATACAATGAGCAGTTCTTC CASSLSGQATYNEQFF
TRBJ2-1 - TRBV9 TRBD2 TGTGCCAGCAGCGCTAGCGGACTAAGCAGTGAGCAGTTCTTC CASSASGLSSEQFF
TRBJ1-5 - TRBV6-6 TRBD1 TGTGCCAGCAGTTATGGCAGGGGGCTAAATCAGCCCCAGCATTTT CASSYGRGLNQPQHF
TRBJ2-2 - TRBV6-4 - TGTGCCAGCAGTGGTGGCGGGTCGACCGGGGAGCTGTTTTTT CASSGGGSTGELFF
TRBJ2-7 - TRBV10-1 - TGCGCCAGCAGTGAGAACGGAGACGAGCAGTACTTC CASSENGDEQYF